Below are 28 T cell receptor beta chains sequenced from a single sample in a study of post-analysis software for immune sequencing data. Their recognized antigens are unknown. TCR beta cDNA libraries included unique molecular identifiers. TCRdb fed the PCR reads into MiXCR, producing one record per CDR3 protein. The sample shows 380,000 or so distinct CDR3 sequences, 30% to 45% of them seen only once. Study-level points and caveats: Compared with controls, patients had more of about 5 TRBV segments, including TRBV5-6, TRBV5-1 and TRBV20-1.

The material sequenced was blood. The receptor set was obtained from a girl aged 10 to 17 with multiple sclerosis.

The chain employs TRBV7-2 and TRBJ1-6, with TRBD1 matching 9 bases. The germline gives CDR1 SGHTA, CDR2 FQGNSA. Trimming at V came to 4 bases and at J to 12 bases, leaving 7 bases not matched to a gene. CDR3 length equals 14 residues. DNA for the CDR3: TGTGCCAGCAGCTCTGGGGACAGGGTAAAACCCCTCCACTTT. Its translation is CASSSGDRVKPLHF.

This clonotype was seen a few times. The chain joins TRBV12-3 or TRBV12-4 to TRBJ2-3; D is unresolved. This CDR3 region has 14 residues. V shed 8 bases and J shed 1 base, with 13 bases lying between them. CDR3 DNA: TGTGCCAGCCGCAGAGATCCGGGCACAGATACGCAGTATTTT. Its translation: CASRRDPGTDTQYF.

This clonotype was observed a handful of times. This rearrangement joins TRBV5-1 to TRBJ1-2; no reliable D call. The CDR3 length is 13 residues. Per germline, CDR1 SGHRS and CDR2 YFSETQ. V lost 0 bases and J lost 6, with 9 bases in between. The CDR3 is CASSLEYNDGYTF. CDR3 sequence (DNA): TGCGCCAGCAGCTTGGAGTACAACGATGGCTACACCTTC.

This chain uses TRBV15 with TRBJ2-4, with D hard to call. The CDR3 sequence is 15 residues long. V lost 1 base and J 9 bases, leaving 16 bases between the germline ends. The germline gives CDR1 LNHNV, CDR2 YYDKDF (reference sequence). The CDR3 nucleotides are TGTGCCACCAGCAGAGGAACTAACCCCTCTTTCATTCAGTACTTC. Residues: CATSRGTNPSFIQYF.

The chain employs TRBV18 and TRBJ1-1; maybe TRBD1 (5 bases). CDR3 length: 14 residues. Germline lookup yields CDR1 KGHSH and CDR2 LQKENI. The V end was cut by 5 bases, the J end by 4 bases, with 14 bases between. CDR3 nucleotides: TGTGCCAGCTCAACGGACCCTAGGGGCACTGAAGCTTTCTTT. It is translated as CASSTDPRGTEAFF.

This sequence joins TRBV5-4 and TRBJ2-1; no firm D call. The germline V gene encodes CDR1 SGHNT and CDR2 YYREEE (reference sequence). This CDR3 has 14 amino acids. V lost 2 bases, J lost 10 bases, and 16 bases lay in between. In DNA form, the CDR3 reads TGTGCCAGCAGCTTCGCGAGGAGTATCAAGGAGCAGTTCTTC. Encoded protein: CASSFARSIKEQFF.

A few counts support this clonotype. The chain is built from TRBV6-5 and TRBJ1-1; no reliable D call. Germline CDR1 reads MNHEY; CDR2 reads SVGAGI. The V end lost 6 bases, the J end lost 7 bases, and 9 bases lay between the germline ends. The CDR3 loop spans 11 amino acids. CDR3 sequence reads: CASRRESEAFF. The CDR3 DNA reads as TGTGCCAGCAGAAGGGAGAGTGAAGCTTTCTTT.

The chain uses TRBV6-5 and TRBJ2-1; D is possibly TRBD2 (5 bases). The germline gives CDR1 MNHEY, CDR2 SVGAGI. V was clipped by 2 bases and J by 5 bases, with 10 bases between them. This CDR3 has 14 amino acids. The CDR3 protein is CASSYAHGDNEQFF. DNA for the CDR3: TGTGCCAGCAGTTACGCCCACGGGGACAATGAGCAGTTCTTC.

This clonotype was observed a single time. The rearrangement links TRBV2 to TRBJ2-7; D tentatively reads TRBD1 or TRBD2 (5 bases each). The closer fit of TRBJ2-5 to the DNA end suggests the J call may be wrong. The CDR3 consists of 14 residues. CDR1 SNHLY and CDR2 FYNNEI come from the germline V gene. The CDR3 DNA follows: TGTGCCAGTAAGCCAGGGCTAGCTACGGAGACCCAGTACTTC. It encodes CASKPGLATETQYF.

This clonotype was counted only a few times. The chain joins TRBV29-1 to TRBJ1-2; TRBD1 agrees at 8 bases. CDR3 length equals 14 residues. The germline V gene has CDR1 SQVTM and CDR2 ANQGSEA. Germline trimming cut 7 bases from V and 4 bases from J; bases unmatched to any gene: 11. The CDR3 region is CSAEITGGVYGYTF. The CDR3, as DNA: TGCAGCGCAGAGATTACAGGGGGAGTCTATGGCTACACCTTC.

There are a few counts of this clonotype. This chain connects TRBV6-1 to TRBJ2-1, with TRBD1 identical over 8 bases. The CDR3 sequence is 17 residues long. Trimming took 6 bases from V and 5 from J; bases not matched to a gene: 15. CDR1 is MNHNS, CDR2 SASEGT, per germline. In DNA form, the CDR3 reads TGTGCCAGCAGCTTGACAAAGGGACAGGTACTCCACAATGAGCAGTTCTTC. This sequence encodes CASSLTKGQVLHNEQFF.

The genes are TRBV4-1 and TRBJ2-3; unclear D gene. Germline loops: CDR1 MGHRA, CDR2 YSYEKL. The CDR3 loop spans 12 amino acids. V was pared by 2 bases and J by 4 bases, with 4 bases between. The CDR3 here is CASSQFPDTQYF. The CDR3 DNA sequence: TGCGCCAGCAGCCAATTTCCAGATACGCAGTATTTT.

The V gene is TRBV5-6, the J gene TRBJ2-3; 14 bases agree with TRBD2. Germline V gene lookup returns CDR1 SGHDT and CDR2 YYEEEE. There are 16 residues in the CDR3. The ends lost 3 bases at V and 6 bases at J; junction bases unmatched: 6. For the CDR3, the DNA is TGTGCCAGCAGCTATCGGACTAGCGGGGGGACGGATACGCAGTATTTT. Amino acids: CASSYRTSGGTDTQYF.

This sequence joins TRBV6-5 and TRBJ1-4, with D possibly being TRBD1 (6 bases). The CDR3 is 15 residues long. V was pared by 0 bases and J by 4 bases, with 9 bases between. The germline V gene has CDR1 MNHEY and CDR2 SVGAGI. The CDR3 DNA reads as TGTGCCAGCAGTTACTCGACAGGCTATAATGAAAAACTGTTTTTT. This codes for CASSYSTGYNEKLFF.

The chain recombines TRBV9 with TRBJ1-2, with D possibly being TRBD1 (5 bases). The CDR3 loop spans 13 amino acids. Germline CDR1 and CDR2: SGDLS and YYNGEE. Between the trimmed V and J ends, which lost 4 bases and 1 base, there was a span of 8 bases. CDR3 bases: TGTGCCAGCAGCAGAGGGGTTAACTATGGCTACACCTTC. This codes for CASSRGVNYGYTF.

The chain joins TRBV12-3 or TRBV12-4 to TRBJ2-1, with D possibly TRBD2 on 6 matching bases. Trimming pared 6 bases from V and 5 bases from J, leaving 23 bases between. This CDR3 comprises 17 residues. The CDR3: CASSRNPGTPTNNEQFF. CDR3 bases: TGTGCCAGCAGCCGAAACCCGGGGACTCCAACCAACAATGAGCAGTTCTTC.

This clonotype was seen more than once but under ten times. The chain employs TRBV7-2 and TRBJ2-7; 8 bases align to TRBD2. This CDR3 region has 15 residues. The V gene end was trimmed by 5 bases and the J gene end by 4 bases; junction bases not matched to a gene: 10. The V gene's germline CDR1 is SGHTA and CDR2 FQGNSA. CDR3 DNA sequence: TGTGCCAGCAGCCTTCGCGGGGGGTTTGCATACGAGCAGTACTTC. Its protein product is CASSLRGGFAYEQYF.

The V and J genes are TRBV6-2 or TRBV6-3 and TRBJ1-2; D is unresolved. There are 13 residues in the CDR3. V was clipped by 6 bases and J by 7 bases, with 15 bases between them. In germline, CDR1 is MNHEY, CDR2 SVGEGT. DNA for the CDR3: TGTGCCAGCAGCCGGGCAGTGGGGTTTGGCTACACCTTC. It yields the protein CASSRAVGFGYTF.

This clonotype has a handful of counts. The CDR3 sequence is CASSQQVAHEQYF. In DNA form, the CDR3 reads TGCGCCAGCAGCCAGCAGGTAGCCCACGAGCAGTACTTC. The chain combines TRBV4-3 with TRBJ2-7; D not certain. Germline V gives CDR1 LGHNA, CDR2 YSLEER. CDR3 size: 13 residues. The V gene lost 3 bases and the J gene lost 5 bases, with 11 bases spanning the gap.

The rearrangement joins TRBV14 to TRBJ1-2, with D possibly TRBD1 on 5 matching bases. Germline V gene lookup returns CDR1 SGHDN and CDR2 FVKESK. The V and J ends lost 4 bases and 1 base respectively, with 22 bases between them. This CDR3 is built from 18 residues. Here the CDR3 reads CASSPSGGRVRSNYGYTF. CDR3 in DNA: TGTGCCAGCAGCCCCTCCGGGGGGAGAGTAAGGAGTAACTATGGCTACACCTTC.

This sequence joins TRBV4-2 and TRBJ2-1, with TRBD2 matching 7 bases. V trimming: 0 bases; J trimming: 2 bases; junction bases outside the gene matches: 7. Germline V CDR1 and CDR2: LGHNA, YNFKEQ. This CDR3 is 17 amino acids long. CDR3 in amino acids: CASSQEDSGRPYNEQFF. The CDR3 nucleotides are TGTGCCAGCAGCCAAGAGGATAGCGGGCGACCCTACAATGAGCAGTTCTTC.

This clonotype was seen only a few times. This chain uses TRBV20-1 with TRBJ1-2; TRBD1 might be the D (5 bases). The CDR3 length is 12 residues. V lost 4 bases, J lost 6 bases, and 12 bases lay in between. Germline CDR1 is DFQATT and CDR2 is SNEGSKA (reference sequence). CDR3 bases: TGCAGTGCTATTAGGGGTGGGGATGGCTACACCTTC. It codes for CSAIRGGDGYTF.

The chain recombines TRBV12-3 or TRBV12-4 with TRBJ1-4, with no clear D. The CDR3 runs to 16 residues. V lost 3 bases to trimming and J lost 0 bases, with 11 bases between them. The CDR3 DNA follows: TGTGCCAGCAGTTTTTCCTCCCTAGCAACTAATGAAAAACTGTTTTTT. This translates into CASSFSSLATNEKLFF.

The chain links TRBV12-3 or TRBV12-4 to TRBJ1-2, with 8 bases lining up with TRBD1. The trim removed 5 bases at V and 1 base at J, leaving 12 bases unmatched. The length of the CDR3 is 17 residues. The CDR3 DNA follows: TGTGCCAGCAGTGCGACCGCTGGGACAGGCCTTAACTATGGCTACACCTTC. This gives the protein CASSATAGTGLNYGYTF.

This clonotype showed up just a few times. The chain uses TRBV14 and TRBJ1-1; D unclear. CDR1 is SGHDN, CDR2 FVKESK, per germline. This CDR3 is 13 amino acids long. Trimming took 5 bases from V and 1 from J, leaving 8 bases between them. CDR3 DNA sequence: TGTGCCAGCAGCACCACACAGAACACTGAAGCTTTCTTT. It translates to CASSTTQNTEAFF.

The genes are TRBV29-1 and TRBJ2-7; D possibly corresponds to TRBD2 (6 bases). This CDR3 is 11 amino acids long. Germline values: CDR1 SQVTM, CDR2 ANQGSEA. The V end was cut by 8 bases, the J end by 6 bases, with 14 bases between. The CDR3 sequence is CSIGGGSEQYF. The CDR3 coding sequence is TGCAGCATTGGTGGGGGGAGCGAGCAGTACTTC.

The chain is built from TRBV12-3 or TRBV12-4 and TRBJ1-1, with D possibly matching TRBD1 (5 bases). Trimming stripped 5 bases from V and 11 bases from J, with 21 bases between. The CDR3 is 14 residues long. This CDR3 reads CASSAGQGPTSAFF. The CDR3 DNA reads TGTGCCAGCAGTGCCGGCCAGGGCCCCACGAGTGCTTTCTTT.

Remarks on this clonotype: A read error may be the cause here, since a much bigger clone is one base away. The chain has TRBV2 and TRBJ2-5; perhaps TRBD2 as D (6 bases). V shed 1 base and J shed 0 bases, with 12 bases lying between them. This CDR3 contains 16 residues. Per the germline V gene, CDR1 is SNHLY and CDR2 is FYNNEI. DNA of the CDR3: TGTGCCAGCAGTGAAGGAAGCGGGCCGTACCAAGAGACCCAGTACTTC. It encodes CASSEGSGPYQETQYF.